This T cell receptor beta chain was profiled in a study of T cell repertoires in MIS-A myocarditis. Measured with immunoSEQ multiplex PCR; TCRdb has only the in-frame clones, and not every one. Of over 9,000 clones listed, 83% are singletons. The CDR3 runs to 16 residues. The V end lost 5 bases, the J end lost 4 bases, and 17 bases lay between the germline ends. Germline CDR1 is MDHEN and CDR2 is SYDVKM. The source material was right ventricle heart tissue obtained at autopsy. The chain couples TRBV28 to TRBJ1-4; no definite D call. The clonotype originates from a man between 18 and 35 years old with fulminant myocarditis from multisystem inflammatory syndrome in adults (MIS-A) after COVID-19. In nucleotides, the CDR3 is TGTGCCAGCAGTGACGGCCTCTCAACACATAATGAAAAACTGTTTTTT. Translation gives CASSDGLSTHNEKLFF.